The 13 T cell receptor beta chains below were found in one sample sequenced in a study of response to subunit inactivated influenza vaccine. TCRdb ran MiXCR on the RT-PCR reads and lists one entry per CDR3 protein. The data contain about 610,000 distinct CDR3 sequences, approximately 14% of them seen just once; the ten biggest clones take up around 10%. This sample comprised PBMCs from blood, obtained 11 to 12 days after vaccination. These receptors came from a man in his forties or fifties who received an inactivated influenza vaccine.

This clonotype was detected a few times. The CDR3 region has the DNA TGTGCCAGCAGCCCTACATCTAATCACAATGAGCAGTTCTTC. This codes for CASSPTSNHNEQFF. The V gene is TRBV7-2, the J gene TRBJ2-1, with unresolved D. Trimming took off 5 bases at V and 5 bases at J, with 13 bases between the two ends. This CDR3 has 14 residues. Germline values: CDR1 SGHTA, CDR2 FQGNSA. Filled out from reference TRBV7-2 and TRBJ2-1, the complete variable domain reads GAGVSQSPSNKVTEKGKDVELRCDPISGHTALYWYRQSLGQGLEFLIYFQGNSAPDKSGLPSDRFSAERTGGSVSTLTIQRTQQEDSAVYLCASSPTSNHNEQFFGPGTRLTVL.

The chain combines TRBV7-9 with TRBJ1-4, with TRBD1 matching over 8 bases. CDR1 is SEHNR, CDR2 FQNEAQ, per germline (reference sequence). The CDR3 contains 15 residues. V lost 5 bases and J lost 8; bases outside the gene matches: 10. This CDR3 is CASSPGQGPGEKLFF. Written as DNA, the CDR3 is TGTGCCAGCAGCCCCGGACAGGGACCCGGGGAAAAACTGTTTTTT.

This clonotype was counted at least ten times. CDR3 DNA sequence: TGCGCCAGCAGCTTGGTTCGGGGCACCTACGAGCAGTACTTC. Its protein is CASSLVRGTYEQYF. The rearrangement joins TRBV5-1 to TRBJ2-7; perhaps D is TRBD1 or TRBD2 (5 bases each). The CDR3 loop spans 14 amino acids. CDR1 and CDR2 from the germline V gene are SGHRS and YFSETQ. Trimming left V 0 bases short and J 2 bases short, with 9 bases between.

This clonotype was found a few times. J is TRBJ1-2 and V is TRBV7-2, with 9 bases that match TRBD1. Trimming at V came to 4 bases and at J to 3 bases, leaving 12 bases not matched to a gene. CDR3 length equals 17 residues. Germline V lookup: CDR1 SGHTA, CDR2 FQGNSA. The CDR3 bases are TGTGCCAGCAGCTGGAGGGCGACGGACAGGGGCGACTATGGCTACACCTTC. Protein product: CASSWRATDRGDYGYTF.

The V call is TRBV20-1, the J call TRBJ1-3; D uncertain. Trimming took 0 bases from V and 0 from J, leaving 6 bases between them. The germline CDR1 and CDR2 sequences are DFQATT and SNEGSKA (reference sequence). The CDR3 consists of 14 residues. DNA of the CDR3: TGCAGTGCTAGAGACCCCAACTCTGGAAACACCATATATTTT. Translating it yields CSARDPNSGNTIYF.

CDR3 nucleotide sequence: TGTGCCAGCAGCTTGTTTGGCGGGAGGGCCCTCGGAGAGACCCAGTACTTC. The encoded protein is CASSLFGGRALGETQYF. The V gene is TRBV7-2, the J gene TRBJ2-5; 9 bases are a match to TRBD2. With 3 bases clipped from V and 4 bases from J, the junction kept 12 bases outside the gene matches. Germline-derived CDR1 and CDR2 are SGHTA and FQGNSA. The CDR3 sequence is 17 residues long. Combining the CDR3 with reference TRBV7-2 and TRBJ2-5 gives the whole variable domain GAGVSQSPSNKVTEKGKDVELRCDPISGHTALYWYRQSLGQGLEFLIYFQGNSAPDKSGLPSDRFSAERTGGSVSTLTIQRTQQEDSAVYLCASSLFGGRALGETQYFGPGTRLLVL.

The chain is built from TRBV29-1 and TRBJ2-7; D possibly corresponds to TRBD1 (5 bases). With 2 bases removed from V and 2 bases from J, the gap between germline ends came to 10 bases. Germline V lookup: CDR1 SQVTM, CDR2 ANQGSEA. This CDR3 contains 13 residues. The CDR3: CSVERGNTYEQYF. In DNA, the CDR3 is TGCAGCGTTGAAAGGGGCAATACCTACGAGCAGTACTTC.

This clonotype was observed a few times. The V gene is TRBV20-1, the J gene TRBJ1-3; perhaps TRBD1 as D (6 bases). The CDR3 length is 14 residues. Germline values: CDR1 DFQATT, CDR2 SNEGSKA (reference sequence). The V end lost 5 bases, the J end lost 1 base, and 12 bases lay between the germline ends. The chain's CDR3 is CSAPDRLSGNTIYF. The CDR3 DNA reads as TGCAGTGCTCCCGACAGGCTATCTGGAAACACCATATATTTT.

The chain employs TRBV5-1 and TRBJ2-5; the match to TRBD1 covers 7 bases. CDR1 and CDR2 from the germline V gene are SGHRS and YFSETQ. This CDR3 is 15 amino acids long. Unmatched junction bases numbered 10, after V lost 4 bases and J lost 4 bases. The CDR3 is CASSAYRGFRETQYF. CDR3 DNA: TGCGCCAGCAGCGCGTACAGGGGATTCAGAGAGACCCAGTACTTC.

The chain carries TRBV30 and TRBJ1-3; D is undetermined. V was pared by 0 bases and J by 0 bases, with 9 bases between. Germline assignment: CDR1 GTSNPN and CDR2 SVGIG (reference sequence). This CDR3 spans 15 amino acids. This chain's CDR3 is CAWSVGHNSGNTIYF. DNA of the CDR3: TGTGCCTGGAGTGTCGGCCATAACTCTGGAAACACCATATATTTT.

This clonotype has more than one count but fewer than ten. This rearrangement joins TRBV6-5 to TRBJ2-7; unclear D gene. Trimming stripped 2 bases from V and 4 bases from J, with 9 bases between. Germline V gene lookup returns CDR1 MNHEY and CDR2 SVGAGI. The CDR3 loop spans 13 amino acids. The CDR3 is CASSYARGYEQYF. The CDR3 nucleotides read TGTGCCAGCAGTTACGCGAGAGGATACGAGCAGTACTTC.

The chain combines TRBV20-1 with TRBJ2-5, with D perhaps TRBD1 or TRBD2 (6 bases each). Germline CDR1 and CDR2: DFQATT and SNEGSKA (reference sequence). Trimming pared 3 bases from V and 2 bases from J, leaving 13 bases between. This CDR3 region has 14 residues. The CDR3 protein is CSARPLGGQETQYF. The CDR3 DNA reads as TGCAGTGCTAGGCCTTTAGGGGGGCAAGAGACCCAGTACTTC.

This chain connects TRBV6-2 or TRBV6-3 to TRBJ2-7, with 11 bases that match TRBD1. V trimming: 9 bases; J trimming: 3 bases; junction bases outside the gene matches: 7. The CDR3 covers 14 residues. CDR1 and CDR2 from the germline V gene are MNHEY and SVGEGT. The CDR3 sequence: CARRLGTGGYEQYF. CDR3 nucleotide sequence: TGTGCCAGAAGACTAGGGACAGGGGGCTACGAGCAGTACTTC.